These T cell receptor beta chains were read from a single sample in a study of T cells after posttransplantation cyclophosphamide. Assay used: immunoSEQ multiplex PCR; TCRdb lists only in-frame clones, some missing. The repertoire holds under 1,500 clones, with 78% as singletons. Sequencing was performed on PBMCs, taken approximately 220 days after allogeneic stem cell transplant with posttransplant cyclophosphamide. The receptors were gathered from a female patient between 55 and 75 years old who received an allogeneic stem cell transplant from an unrelated donor, was CMV-positive, and had acute GVHD only. Some T cells may have come from the graft donor. CDR3s include the opening cysteine and the closing phenylalanine or tryptophan. The order of the fields is J gene, V gene, D gene, clone size, CDR3 DNA, CDR3 protein. The D gene is left open where the match is weak. Some rows mark clone size as missing; the rest say once, few, many or name a class of expanded clone.

j_gene: TRBJ2-7; v_gene: TRBV11-2; d_gene: NA; abundance: once; CDR3nt: TGTGCCAGCAGCGCGACGGGACTCGGCTCCTACGAGCAGTACTTC; CDR3aa: CASSATGLGSYEQYF
j_gene: TRBJ2-1; v_gene: TRBV28; d_gene: NA; abundance: few; CDR3nt: TGTGCCAGCAGTTTGGCTCAGGGGAATGAGCAGTTCTTC; CDR3aa: CASSLAQGNEQFF
j_gene: TRBJ1-5; v_gene: TRBV18; d_gene: NA; abundance: NA; CDR3nt: TGTGCAAGCTCTGGAGGTCAGCCCCAGCATTTT; CDR3aa: CASSGGQPQHF
j_gene: TRBJ1-1; v_gene: TRBV29-1; d_gene: NA; abundance: NA; CDR3nt: TGCAGCGCCGCCTTACAGGGTGGGACTGAAGCTTTCTTT; CDR3aa: CSAALQGGTEAFF
j_gene: TRBJ1-5; v_gene: TRBV2; d_gene: TRBD1; abundance: NA; CDR3nt: TGTGCCAGCAGTGTTACAGGGGCAAATCAGCCCCAGCATTTT; CDR3aa: CASSVTGANQPQHF
j_gene: TRBJ2-7; v_gene: TRBV28; d_gene: NA; abundance: NA; CDR3nt: TGTGCCAGCACCACCCAGGGGCCTACCTCCTACGAGCAGTACTTC; CDR3aa: CASTTQGPTSYEQYF
j_gene: TRBJ2-7; v_gene: TRBV20-1; d_gene: NA; abundance: few; CDR3nt: TGCAGTGCTTCATCAGGCTACGAGCAGTACTTC; CDR3aa: CSASSGYEQYF
j_gene: TRBJ2-4; v_gene: TRBV5-1; d_gene: NA; abundance: NA; CDR3nt: TGCGCCAGCAGACACGAACAGGGCCGGGGAAACATTCAGTACTTC; CDR3aa: CASRHEQGRGNIQYF
j_gene: TRBJ2-3; v_gene: TRBV27; d_gene: NA; abundance: NA; CDR3nt: TGTGCCAGCAGCACCCTTGGGAGTCGAGGTACGCAGTATTTT; CDR3aa: CASSTLGSRGTQYF
j_gene: TRBJ2-7; v_gene: TRBV28; d_gene: TRBD1; abundance: NA; CDR3nt: TGTGCCAGCAGAACCGGGACAGGGTACCACGAGCAGTACTTC; CDR3aa: CASRTGTGYHEQYF
j_gene: TRBJ2-1; v_gene: TRBV28; d_gene: NA; abundance: NA; CDR3nt: TGTGCCAGCCCTTACAATGAGCAGTTCTTC; CDR3aa: CASPYNEQFF
j_gene: TRBJ2-3; v_gene: TRBV18; d_gene: NA; abundance: NA; CDR3nt: TGTGCCAGCTCACCCACCCTCGCCCCCGGGACAGATACGCAGTATTTT; CDR3aa: CASSPTLAPGTDTQYF
j_gene: TRBJ1-5; v_gene: TRBV30; d_gene: TRBD1; abundance: NA; CDR3nt: TGTGCCTGGGCAGGGGGCCATCAGCCCCAGCATTTT; CDR3aa: CAWAGGHQPQHF
j_gene: TRBJ2-7; v_gene: TRBV11-2; d_gene: NA; abundance: NA; CDR3nt: TGTGCCAGCAGCTTAGGAGAGTGGGGGGAGCGAAACGAGCAGTACTTC; CDR3aa: CASSLGEWGERNEQYF
j_gene: TRBJ2-7; v_gene: TRBV18; d_gene: NA; abundance: NA; CDR3nt: TGTGCCAGCTCACCAGGGCAAGCCTCCGGTGACGAGCAGTACTTC; CDR3aa: CASSPGQASGDEQYF
j_gene: TRBJ2-2; v_gene: TRBV4-3; d_gene: TRBD1; abundance: NA; CDR3nt: TGCGCCAGCAGCGCTGGACAGGGCTGGAACACCGGGGAGCTGTTTTTT; CDR3aa: CASSAGQGWNTGELFF
j_gene: TRBJ1-2; v_gene: TRBV5-1; d_gene: NA; abundance: NA; CDR3nt: TGCGCCAGCAGCCCGGGACTGTTGGACTACACCTTC; CDR3aa: CASSPGLLDYTF
j_gene: TRBJ1-3; v_gene: TRBV6-6; d_gene: NA; abundance: NA; CDR3nt: TGTGCCAGCAGTTACATATCCAGGGCAGGAAACACCATATATTTT; CDR3aa: CASSYISRAGNTIYF
j_gene: TRBJ2-7; v_gene: TRBV6-1; d_gene: NA; abundance: NA; CDR3nt: TGTGCCAGCAGTTACCCGGACGAGCAGTACTTC; CDR3aa: CASSYPDEQYF
j_gene: TRBJ1-1; v_gene: TRBV7-2; d_gene: TRBD1; abundance: NA; CDR3nt: TGTGCCAGCACCCGACAGGGGTTCCCTTTGGGCACTGAAGCTTTCTTT; CDR3aa: CASTRQGFPLGTEAFF
j_gene: TRBJ2-3; v_gene: TRBV7-9; d_gene: TRBD2; abundance: once; CDR3nt: TGTGCCAGCAGCTTTCGACTAGCGGGGGGGCCCCTCCTCACAGATACGCAGTATTTT; CDR3aa: CASSFRLAGGPLLTDTQYF
j_gene: TRBJ1-4; v_gene: TRBV5-1; d_gene: TRBD1; abundance: NA; CDR3nt: TGCGCCAGCAGCCTGGGACAGGGAAATGAAAAACTGTTTTTT; CDR3aa: CASSLGQGNEKLFF
j_gene: TRBJ2-3; v_gene: TRBV30; d_gene: TRBD2; abundance: NA; CDR3nt: TGTGCCTGGAGTGTACGGTATTGGGCTAGCGGGGGGGTTGCAGATACGCAGTATTTT; CDR3aa: CAWSVRYWASGGVADTQYF
j_gene: TRBJ2-7; v_gene: TRBV27; d_gene: NA; abundance: once; CDR3nt: TGTGCCAGCCGATCTTTAACAGGGAATTGGTACGAGCAGTACTTC; CDR3aa: CASRSLTGNWYEQYF
j_gene: TRBJ2-3; v_gene: TRBV11-3; d_gene: NA; abundance: NA; CDR3nt: TGTGCCAGCAGCTTATCCGTCTTCGGCCGAGGGGATACGCAGTATTTT; CDR3aa: CASSLSVFGRGDTQYF
j_gene: TRBJ1-5; v_gene: TRBV28; d_gene: TRBD1; abundance: NA; CDR3nt: TGTGCCAGCAACACGCTAGGGGGCAAAAATCAGCCCCAGCATTTT; CDR3aa: CASNTLGGKNQPQHF
j_gene: TRBJ1-2; v_gene: TRBV4-1; d_gene: NA; abundance: NA; CDR3nt: TGCGCCAGCAGCCCAACTCAGGTGGACATCTATGGCTACACCTTC; CDR3aa: CASSPTQVDIYGYTF
j_gene: TRBJ2-5; v_gene: TRBV19; d_gene: NA; abundance: NA; CDR3nt: TGTGCCAGTAGTATAGGATGGGGCCAGAGCAAAGAGACCCAGTACTTC; CDR3aa: CASSIGWGQSKETQYF
j_gene: TRBJ2-1; v_gene: TRBV29-1; d_gene: NA; abundance: once; CDR3nt: TGCAGCGTGCCCAGGCCCGGGACACTTAACAATGAGCAGTTCTTC; CDR3aa: CSVPRPGTLNNEQFF
j_gene: TRBJ2-7; v_gene: TRBV29-1; d_gene: TRBD1; abundance: NA; CDR3nt: TGCAGCGTTCTACCCGGGACAGGGGGCGACGAGCAGTACTTC; CDR3aa: CSVLPGTGGDEQYF
j_gene: TRBJ2-1; v_gene: TRBV28; d_gene: NA; abundance: few; CDR3nt: TGTGCCAGCAACCCTACAGGGTTCCCCATCTCCTACAATGAGCAGTTCTTC; CDR3aa: CASNPTGFPISYNEQFF
j_gene: TRBJ2-7; v_gene: TRBV1; d_gene: NA; abundance: NA; CDR3nt: TGCACCAGCAGCCAAGATCTGGGCGCACGACCCGAACATGCCCACTACGAGCAGTACTTC; CDR3aa: CTSSQDLGARPEHAHYEQYF
j_gene: TRBJ2-1; v_gene: TRBV10-3; d_gene: TRBD2; abundance: NA; CDR3nt: TGTGCCATGGGACTAGCGGGAGCCCACAATGAGCAGTTCTTC; CDR3aa: CAMGLAGAHNEQFF
j_gene: TRBJ1-2; v_gene: TRBV10-3; d_gene: TRBD1; abundance: few; CDR3nt: TGTGCCATCAGTGACGACAGGGTGATGGGGCTTGGGGGCTACACCTTC; CDR3aa: CAISDDRVMGLGGYTF
j_gene: TRBJ2-5; v_gene: TRBV5-1; d_gene: TRBD1; abundance: medium-sized; CDR3nt: TGCGCCAGCAGCTCCGGACAGGGCCAAGAGACCCAGTACTTC; CDR3aa: CASSSGQGQETQYF
j_gene: TRBJ1-3; v_gene: TRBV27; d_gene: TRBD1; abundance: NA; CDR3nt: TGTGCCAGCAGGGGGACAGCTAGGGGAAACACCATATATTTT; CDR3aa: CASRGTARGNTIYF
j_gene: TRBJ2-7; v_gene: TRBV7-8; d_gene: NA; abundance: NA; CDR3nt: TGTGCCAGCAGCTTTACTGACAGGTCCTACGAGCAGTACTTC; CDR3aa: CASSFTDRSYEQYF
j_gene: TRBJ2-3; v_gene: TRBV6-5; d_gene: NA; abundance: NA; CDR3nt: TGTGCCAAGAAACGGCACAGATACGCAGTATTT; CDR3aa: CAKKRHRYAVF
j_gene: TRBJ2-7; v_gene: TRBV5-8; d_gene: TRBD1; abundance: NA; CDR3nt: TGTGCCAGCCGTCGGACAGGGGTGGACGAGCAGTACTTC; CDR3aa: CASRRTGVDEQYF
j_gene: TRBJ1-6; v_gene: TRBV25-1; d_gene: TRBD1; abundance: NA; CDR3nt: TGTGCCAGCAGCGGGGACCAGGGGGCGGCAGGACCCCTCCACTTT; CDR3aa: CASSGDQGAAGPLHF
j_gene: TRBJ2-5; v_gene: TRBV5-4; d_gene: NA; abundance: NA; CDR3nt: TGTGCCAGCAGCTTGGCGGCAGGGGAAGAGACCCAGTACTTC; CDR3aa: CASSLAAGEETQYF
j_gene: TRBJ2-7; v_gene: TRBV19; d_gene: NA; abundance: NA; CDR3nt: TGTGCCAGTAGTATAAATTTCTCGTTCGAGCAGTACTTC; CDR3aa: CASSINFSFEQYF
j_gene: TRBJ2-1; v_gene: TRBV4-1; d_gene: NA; abundance: NA; CDR3nt: TGCGCCAGCAGCCAAGATAGAACAGAATACAATGAGCAGTTCTTC; CDR3aa: CASSQDRTEYNEQFF
j_gene: TRBJ1-3; v_gene: TRBV6-1; d_gene: NA; abundance: NA; CDR3nt: TGTGCCAGCCAAAGAGGAGCGGTCTCTGGAAACACCATATATTTT; CDR3aa: CASQRGAVSGNTIYF
j_gene: TRBJ2-5; v_gene: TRBV5-1; d_gene: TRBD1; abundance: few; CDR3nt: TGCGCCAGCTTGGGACAGGCGGGAGAGACCCAGTACTTC; CDR3aa: CASLGQAGETQYF
j_gene: TRBJ2-7; v_gene: TRBV18; d_gene: NA; abundance: NA; CDR3nt: TGTGCCAGCTCACCAGGGCAAGCCTCCGGTGACGAGCAGTACTTC; CDR3aa: CASSPGQASGDEQYF
j_gene: TRBJ1-2; v_gene: TRBV19; d_gene: NA; abundance: NA; CDR3nt: TGTGCCAGTAGCGACCCGGGGGATTCTTGGGGCTACACCTTC; CDR3aa: CASSDPGDSWGYTF
j_gene: TRBJ2-2; v_gene: TRBV5-1; d_gene: NA; abundance: NA; CDR3nt: TGCGCCAGCAGCTTGATGGGAGGGAACACCGGGGAGCTGTTTTTT; CDR3aa: CASSLMGGNTGELFF